The 14 T cell receptor beta chains below were found in one sample sequenced in a study of T-cell memory formation after mild COVID-19. TCRdb recomputed calls from the 5' RACE reads with MiXCR, one row per CDR3 protein. The sample records some 120,000 distinct CDR3 sequences, roughly 15% being singletons. Sequenced: PBMCs or a T cell subset sorted from them (not recorded which). These receptors all stem from an adult woman who had mild COVID-19 (a few samples of this study predate the infection). Cell type and time point are not known.

This clonotype was counted between two and nine times. The chain is built from TRBV27 and TRBJ2-3, with TRBD2 identical over 9 bases. Germline V gene sequence: CDR1 MNHEY, CDR2 SMNVEV (reference sequence). This CDR3 contains 16 residues. J gave up 0 bases and V 6 bases, and 7 bases lay outside the gene matches. DNA of the CDR3: TGTGCCAGCAGCTTACTAGCGGGCACTAGCACAGATACGCAGTATTTT. Translating it yields CASSLLAGTSTDTQYF.

This chain joins TRBV4-1 and TRBJ2-1; 8 bases match TRBD2. The germline CDR1 and CDR2 sequences are MGHRA and YSYEKL. V lost 1 base and J lost 3; bases outside the gene matches: 2. The CDR3 is made up of 15 amino acids. CDR3 nucleotides: TGCGCCAGCAGCCAAGGTAGCGGGGACTACAATGAGCAGTTCTTC. Amino acids: CASSQGSGDYNEQFF.

This clonotype was seen only a few times. V is TRBV9 and J is TRBJ2-7; the D gene is possibly TRBD2 (7 bases). The CDR3 length is 15 residues. Deletions cut 5 bases from V and 2 bases from J, with 17 bases between. CDR1 is SGDLS and CDR2 is YYNGEE in the germline V gene. CDR3 in DNA: TGTGCCAGCAGTGGGGGGCGGGGGCCCACCTACGAGCAGTACTTC. Encoded protein: CASSGGRGPTYEQYF.

The rearrangement joins TRBV12-3 or TRBV12-4 to TRBJ2-7; 8 positions agree with TRBD1. Losses at the gene ends were 3 bases for V and 3 bases for J; bases not matched to a gene: 10. This CDR3 contains 16 residues. CDR3 amino acids: CASSFTTGGSSYEQYF. The CDR3 DNA reads TGTGCCAGCAGTTTCACCACAGGGGGTAGTAGCTACGAGCAGTACTTC.

There are a few counts of this clonotype. J is TRBJ1-1 and V is TRBV5-1; D is perhaps TRBD1 (5 bases). Per germline, CDR1 SGHRS and CDR2 YFSETQ. V was clipped by 4 bases and J by 6 bases, with 10 bases between them. The CDR3 totals 12 residues. CDR3 DNA sequence: TGCGCCAGCAGCCTGGACACAGCTGAAGCTTTCTTT. It is translated as CASSLDTAEAFF.

This clonotype was recorded a few times. The chain carries TRBV5-1 and TRBJ2-3; a possible D gene is TRBD2 (6 bases). This CDR3 has 15 amino acids. Trimming left V 1 base short and J 0 bases short, with 9 bases between. Per the germline V gene, CDR1 is SGHRS and CDR2 is YFSETQ. CDR3 in amino acids: CASSLLASSTDTQYF. As DNA, the CDR3 is TGCGCCAGCAGCTTGCTAGCGTCTAGCACAGATACGCAGTATTTT.

V and J are TRBV6-2 or TRBV6-3 and TRBJ2-7; 8 bases fit TRBD2. This CDR3 has 15 amino acids. V shed 2 bases, J shed 2 bases, and the junction held 5 bases outside the gene matches. CDR1 is MNHEY and CDR2 is SVGEGT in the germline V gene. The CDR3 here is CASSYETSGAYEQYF. CDR3 nucleotide sequence: TGTGCCAGCAGTTACGAAACTAGCGGAGCCTACGAGCAGTACTTC.

This rearrangement joins TRBV7-9 to TRBJ1-2, with D uncertain. V shed 1 base and J shed 7 bases, with 19 bases lying between them. Germline CDR1 and CDR2: SEHNR and FQNEAQ (reference sequence). The length of the CDR3 is 16 residues. CDR3 sequence reads: CASSLVERQARSGYTF. Here the CDR3 DNA reads TGTGCCAGCAGCTTAGTCGAAAGGCAGGCCAGGAGTGGCTACACCTTC.

The sample holds many counts of this clonotype. J is TRBJ1-1 and V is TRBV6-5, with TRBD1 identical over 10 bases. The CDR3 is 14 amino acids. Trimming removed 9 bases from V and 5 bases from J; junction bases left unmatched: 9. CDR1 and CDR2 (germline): MNHEY, SVGAGI. For the CDR3, the DNA is TGTGCCAGTAAACCGGGACAGGGGTTTACTGAAGCTTTCTTT. Translating it yields CASKPGQGFTEAFF.

The V gene is TRBV6-5, the J gene TRBJ2-7; possible D gene TRBD1, 6 bases. Germline CDR1 MNHEY, CDR2 SVGAGI. This CDR3 contains 13 residues. V gave up 5 bases and J gave up 9 bases, with 17 bases separating them. CDR3 nucleotide sequence: TGTGCCAGCAGTCCCGGACAGAGCCAGGCGCAGTACTTC. Its translation: CASSPGQSQAQYF.

This clonotype was observed a few times. The chain recombines TRBV7-2 with TRBJ1-1, with D unresolved. Germline assignment: CDR1 SGHTA and CDR2 FQGNSA. CDR3 size: 11 residues. V gave up 3 bases and J gave up 11 bases, with 10 bases separating them. CDR3 protein: CASSFLLVAFF. Here the CDR3 DNA reads TGTGCCAGCAGCTTTTTGTTGGTTGCTTTCTTT.

This clonotype was observed a handful of times. This rearrangement joins TRBV6-6 to TRBJ1-1; 7 bases are shared with TRBD1. From germline, CDR1 is MNHNY and CDR2 SVGAGI (reference sequence). J was trimmed by 7 bases and V by 0 bases; bases with no gene match: 8. The CDR3 has 15 residues. CDR3 bases: TGTGCCAGCAGTTACTCTAATACGGGACAGCTTGAAGCTTTCTTT. This codes for CASSYSNTGQLEAFF.

This clonotype was recorded many times. This chain links TRBV7-2 with TRBJ2-6, with a possible D match to TRBD2 (6 bases). Trimming removed 3 bases from V and 1 base from J, with 7 bases in between. The CDR3 has 15 amino acids. From germline, CDR1 is SGHTA and CDR2 FQGNSA. CDR3 sequence (DNA): TGTGCCAGCAGCTTCGGGGGATCTGGGGCCAACGTCCTGACTTTC. Translating it yields CASSFGGSGANVLTF.

V gene TRBV6-6 combines with J gene TRBJ2-7; no firm D call. Germline CDR1 reads MNHNY; CDR2 reads SVGAGI (reference sequence). V lost 0 bases to trimming and J lost 4 bases, with 13 bases between them. The length of the CDR3 is 15 residues. The CDR3 sequence is CASSYSVWTEYEQYF. DNA for the CDR3: TGTGCCAGCAGTTACTCGGTCTGGACGGAGTACGAGCAGTACTTC.